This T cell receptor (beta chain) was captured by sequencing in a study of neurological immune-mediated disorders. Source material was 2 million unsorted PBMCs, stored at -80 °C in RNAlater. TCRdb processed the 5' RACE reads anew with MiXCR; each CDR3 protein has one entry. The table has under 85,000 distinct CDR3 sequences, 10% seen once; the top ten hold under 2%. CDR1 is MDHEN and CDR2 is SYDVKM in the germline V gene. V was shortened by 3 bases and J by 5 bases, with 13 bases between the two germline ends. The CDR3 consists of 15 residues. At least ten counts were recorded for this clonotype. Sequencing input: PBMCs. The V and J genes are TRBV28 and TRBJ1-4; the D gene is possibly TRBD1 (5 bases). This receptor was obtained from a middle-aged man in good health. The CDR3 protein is CASSFKGRKNEKLFF. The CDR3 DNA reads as TGTGCCAGCAGTTTCAAGGGGCGTAAGAATGAAAAACTGTTTTTT.